This T cell receptor (beta chain) was profiled in a study of lymphopenia after photon versus proton radiotherapy. Trimming pared 2 bases from V and 3 bases from J, leaving 0 bases between. The CDR3 loop spans 11 amino acids. Germline CDR1 is SNHLY and CDR2 is FYNNEI. Sequencing used immunoSEQ multiplex PCR; TCRdb keeps in-frame clones, though not all of them. The table lists 150,000 or so clones, about 85% of them singletons. The rearrangement links TRBV2 to TRBJ2-3; D unresolved. The source is a man in his fifties with gastric cancer. This specimen consisted of peripheral blood, obtained from a patient treated with photon-based radiotherapy. CDR3 residues: CASSETDTQYF. The CDR3, as DNA: TGTGCCAGCAGTGAAACAGATACGCAGTATTTT.